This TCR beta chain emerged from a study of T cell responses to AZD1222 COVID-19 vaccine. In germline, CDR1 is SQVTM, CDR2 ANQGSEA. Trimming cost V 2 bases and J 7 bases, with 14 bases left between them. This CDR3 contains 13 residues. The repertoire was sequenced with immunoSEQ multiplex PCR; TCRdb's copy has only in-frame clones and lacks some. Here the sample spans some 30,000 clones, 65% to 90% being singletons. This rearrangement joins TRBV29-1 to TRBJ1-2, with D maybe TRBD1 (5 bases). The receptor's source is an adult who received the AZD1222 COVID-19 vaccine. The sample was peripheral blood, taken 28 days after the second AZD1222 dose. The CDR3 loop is CSVERRQNLGYTF. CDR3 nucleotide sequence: TGCAGCGTTGAACGGAGACAGAACCTTGGCTACACCTTC.